The 30 T cell receptor beta chains below all came from one sample that was sequenced in a study of cytomegalovirus exposure and HLA in healthy donors. It was with 60 Vbeta and 13 Jbeta primers that the PCR ran. Data came from immunoSEQ multiplex PCR; TCRdb stores just in-frame clones and leaves some out. The data hold some 190,000 clones, with about 9.4% observed a single time. The specimen sequenced was PBMCs. The receptors were sampled from a woman between 25 and 40 years old in good health and CMV-seropositive.

This chain links TRBV25-1 with TRBJ2-5, with 12 bases identical to TRBD1. The ends lost 4 bases at V and 5 bases at J; junction bases unmatched: 11. The CDR3 sequence is 17 residues long. Per the germline V gene, CDR1 is MGHDK and CDR2 is SYGVNS. CDR3 amino acids: CASSGQFRDRGQETQYF. The CDR3 coding sequence is TGTGCCAGCAGTGGCCAATTCCGGGACAGGGGGCAGGAGACCCAGTACTTC.

This clone was found a few times. This sequence joins TRBV4-1 and TRBJ2-3; TRBD1 aligns across 7 bases. V shed 3 bases and J 2 bases; nucleotides not matched to a gene: 5. The CDR3 spans 15 residues. Germline-derived CDR1 and CDR2 are MGHRA and YSYEKL. The CDR3 here is CASSQGQPNTDTQYF. The CDR3 nucleotides are TGCGCCAGCAGCCAGGGACAGCCGAACACAGATACGCAGTATTTT.

The V gene is TRBV18, the J gene TRBJ1-2, with TRBD1 matching over 9 bases. Germline CDR1 and CDR2: KGHSH and LQKENI. V was clipped by 0 bases and J by 6 bases; unmatched bases: 5. The length of the CDR3 is 15 residues. DNA of the CDR3: TGTGCCAGCTCACCACCGACAGGGGGGGTCGATGGCTACACCTTC. Its translation: CASSPPTGGVDGYTF.

The rearrangement links TRBV6-1 to TRBJ2-7; 11 bases map to TRBD2. This CDR3 spans 14 amino acids. Germline V gives CDR1 MNHNS, CDR2 SASEGT. The J segment lost 5 bases and the V segment lost 2 bases, leaving 2 bases of the junction unmatched. The CDR3 sequence is CASSEKLAGDEQYF. CDR3 bases: TGTGCCAGCAGTGAAAAACTAGCGGGAGACGAGCAGTACTTC.

The chain combines TRBV25-1 with TRBJ2-1; maybe TRBD1 (7 bases). The CDR3 is 14 residues long. Germline CDR1 reads MGHDK; CDR2 reads SYGVNS. The V and J ends lost 6 bases and 9 bases respectively, with 18 bases between them. CDR3: CASSRGAALAEQFF. In DNA form, the CDR3 reads TGTGCCAGCAGCAGGGGGGCCGCCTTGGCTGAGCAGTTCTTC.

A few counts support this clone. The chain carries TRBV5-1 and TRBJ2-7; 7 bases are a match to TRBD2. J was trimmed by 5 bases and V by 3 bases; bases with no gene match: 5. Germline CDR1 and CDR2: SGHRS and YFSETQ. The CDR3 sequence is 13 residues long. The CDR3 region has the DNA TGCGCCAGCAGCTGGGGGGGGGTCAACGAGCAGTACTTC. It is translated as CASSWGGVNEQYF.

This clone turned up a few times. The chain links TRBV11-2 to TRBJ2-3; no definite D call. This CDR3 region has 16 residues. From germline, CDR1 is SGHAT and CDR2 FQNNGV. Trimming cost V 2 bases and J 0 bases, with 12 bases left between them. The CDR3 DNA reads TGTGCCAGCAGCTTATACTTCAGCGATAGCACAGATACGCAGTATTTT. Translated, it gives CASSLYFSDSTDTQYF.

The chain is built from TRBV7-2 and TRBJ2-3; weak D call: TRBD2 (5 bases). Between the trimmed V and J ends, which lost 2 bases and 5 bases, there was a span of 8 bases. Germline V gives CDR1 SGHTA, CDR2 FQGNSA. This CDR3 has 13 residues. CDR3 in amino acids: CASSLNGVDTQYF. The CDR3 bases are TGTGCCAGCAGCTTAAACGGGGTAGATACGCAGTATTTT.

This clone occurred a few times. The junction differs from germline at one of its ends, possibly a read error. This sequence joins TRBV18 and TRBJ2-2, with 7 bases fitting TRBD1. The CDR3 has 16 amino acids. Germline loops: CDR1 KGHSH, CDR2 LQKENI. The CDR3: CASSAPGTVNTGELFF. Here the CDR3 DNA reads TGTGCCAGCTCAGCACCCGGGACAGTTAACACCGGGGAGCTGTTTTTT.

This clone was counted a few times. The V and J genes are TRBV7-8 and TRBJ2-2; 12 bases line up with TRBD2. Germline loops: CDR1 SGHVS, CDR2 FQNEAQ. This CDR3 is built from 19 residues. V gave up 5 bases and J gave up 4 bases; unmatched junction bases: 14. In DNA, the CDR3 is TGTGCCAGCAGCCCATTCGGGCTAGCGGGAGGGGTGGGCACCGGGGAGCTGTTTTTT. Translated: CASSPFGLAGGVGTGELFF.

Worth noting for this clone: The same CDR3 can be traced to other DNA sequences in this sample. The chain combines TRBV11-2 with TRBJ2-5; D remains unclear. Trimming shortened V by 5 bases and J by 4 bases, and 5 bases separated the two germline ends. CDR1 is SGHAT and CDR2 is FQNNGV in the germline V gene. The CDR3 extends over 11 amino acids. CDR3: CASSLRETQYF. As DNA, the CDR3 is TGTGCCAGCAGCCTCCGAGAGACCCAGTACTTC.

J is TRBJ2-7 and V is TRBV19; perhaps TRBD1 as D (6 bases). Trimming shortened V by 1 base and J by 3 bases, and 16 bases separated the two germline ends. The CDR3 has 16 amino acids. Germline CDR1 and CDR2: LNHDA and SQIVND (reference sequence). CDR3 DNA: TGTGCCAGTAGTATAGGAGCGGACAGCCCTTACTACGAGCAGTACTTC. Its protein product is CASSIGADSPYYEQYF.

The chain has TRBV5-1 and TRBJ2-5; 7 bases align to TRBD2. The J call may be in error: the DNA end matches TRBJ2-7 better. The CDR3 extends over 11 amino acids. CDR1 is SGHRS, CDR2 YFSETQ, per germline. In DNA form, the CDR3 reads TGCGCCAGCAGGGGAGGGGACGAGCAGTACTTC. It is translated as CASRGGDEQYF.

This clone was counted between two and nine times. The J gene is TRBJ2-2, the V gene TRBV6-5; 7 bases align to TRBD2. CDR3 length: 13 amino acids. V dropped 8 bases and J dropped 4; count of bases not matched to a gene: 4. Germline-derived CDR1 and CDR2 are MNHEY and SVGAGI. The CDR3 protein is CASGGEGTGELFF. In DNA form, the CDR3 reads TGTGCCAGCGGGGGGGAGGGCACCGGGGAGCTGTTTTTT.

The table lists this clone with a few counts. V and J are TRBV7-9 and TRBJ2-2, with TRBD1 as a possible D gene (6 bases). Trimming cost V 3 bases and J 5 bases, with 19 bases left between them. Germline CDR1 and CDR2: SEHNR and FQNEAQ (reference sequence). This CDR3 has 17 amino acids. This CDR3 reads CASSFPSGTTSTGELFF. The CDR3 region has the DNA TGTGCCAGCAGCTTCCCCTCCGGGACAACCTCGACCGGGGAGCTGTTTTTT. The whole variable domain, filled in from reference TRBV7-9 and TRBJ2-2, reads DTGVSQNPRHKITKRGQNVTFRCDPISEHNRLYWYRQTLGQGPEFLTYFQNEAQLEKSRLLSDRFSAERPKGSFSTLEIQRTEQGDSAMYLCASSFPSGTTSTGELFFGEGSRLTVL.

V gene TRBV2 combines with J gene TRBJ2-5; 7 bases match TRBD1. Losses at the gene ends were 4 bases for V and 4 bases for J; bases not matched to a gene: 6. CDR1 and CDR2 (germline): SNHLY, FYNNEI. The CDR3 covers 14 residues. The DNA of the CDR3 is TGTGCCAGCAGTGGCAGGACAGGCGGAGAGACCCAGTACTTC. Protein sequence: CASSGRTGGETQYF.

This clone occurred a few times. The junction departs from germline at one end; a sequencing error may be responsible. The CDR3 region is CASSLTNSGANVPTF. In DNA form, the CDR3 reads TGCGCCAGCAGCTTGACCAACTCTGGGGCCAACGTCCCGACTTTC. V gene TRBV5-1 combines with J gene TRBJ2-6, with a possible D match to TRBD1 (5 bases). The CDR3 runs to 15 residues. From germline, CDR1 is SGHRS and CDR2 YFSETQ.

The chain links TRBV5-1 to TRBJ2-5; TRBD2 matches 10 bases. CDR1 and CDR2 from the germline V gene are SGHRS and YFSETQ. The CDR3 runs to 16 residues. The junction had 5 bases not matched to a gene; V was cut back by 1 base and J by 2 bases. CDR3 nucleotides: TGCGCCAGCAGCTTGTTTGGACTAGCGGATCAAGAGACCCAGTACTTC. Protein sequence: CASSLFGLADQETQYF.

The rearrangement links TRBV5-1 to TRBJ1-1; D is undetermined. Trimming left V 6 bases short and J 1 base short, with 13 bases between. The length of the CDR3 is 14 residues. Germline values: CDR1 SGHRS, CDR2 YFSETQ. The CDR3: CASTPSAGNTEAFF. CDR3 coding DNA: TGCGCCAGCACCCCGTCCGCGGGGAACACTGAAGCTTTCTTT. Together with reference TRBV5-1 and TRBJ1-1, the CDR3 gives the full variable domain: KAGVTQTPRYLIKTRGQQVTLSCSPISGHRSVSWYQQTPGQGLQFLFEYFSETQRNKGNFPGRFSGRQFSNSRSEMNVSTLELGDSALYLCASTPSAGNTEAFFGQGTRLTVV.

The chain uses TRBV5-5 and TRBJ2-2, with 7 bases aligning to TRBD1. With V trimmed by 4 bases and J by 4 bases, 13 bases remained unmatched. Looked up from germline, CDR1 is SGHKS and CDR2 is YYEKEE (reference sequence). The CDR3 is made up of 17 amino acids. CDR3 nucleotide sequence: TGTGCCAGCAGCCTGGGATTGTTACAGGGGTCCACCGGGGAGCTGTTTTTT. Its protein product is CASSLGLLQGSTGELFF.

The chain joins TRBV6-5 to TRBJ2-1, with 9 bases fitting TRBD2. J lost 6 bases, V lost 8 bases, and 5 bases had no gene match. The CDR3 is 13 amino acids. Germline CDR1 and CDR2: MNHEY and SVGAGI. CDR3: CASASGIGNEQFF. Here the CDR3 DNA reads TGTGCCAGCGCTAGCGGGATAGGCAATGAGCAGTTCTTC.

The rearrangement links TRBV5-6 to TRBJ1-2; weak D call: TRBD1 (5 bases). V was clipped by 5 bases and J by 2 bases, with 10 bases between them. Germline-derived CDR1 and CDR2 are SGHDT and YYEEEE. The CDR3 has 13 amino acids. The CDR3 loop reads CASSQTANYGYTF. DNA for the CDR3: TGTGCCAGCAGTCAGACAGCCAACTATGGCTACACCTTC.

This rearrangement joins TRBV19 to TRBJ2-1, with TRBD2 identical over 8 bases. J lost 8 bases, V lost 5 bases, and 29 bases had no gene match. Germline lookup yields CDR1 LNHDA and CDR2 SQIVND (reference sequence). This CDR3 contains 21 residues. The CDR3 coding sequence is TGTGCCAGTAGTCGACGTCCTCCAGTAGCGGGATCTGGGACGAGGAGGGATGAGCAGTTCTTC. This sequence encodes CASSRRPPVAGSGTRRDEQFF.

This clone was recorded a few times. The chain has TRBV30 and TRBJ1-5; a weak D match, TRBD1 (5 bases). The CDR3 length is 13 residues. Trimming took 2 bases from V and 5 from J, leaving 10 bases between them. The germline CDR1 and CDR2 sequences are GTSNPN and SVGIG (reference sequence). The CDR3 nucleotides read TGTGCCTGGAGTCATGGGGGGGATCAGCCCCAGCATTTT. The encoded protein is CAWSHGGDQPQHF.

The chain is built from TRBV5-6 and TRBJ1-2; no definite D call. V was cut by 7 bases and J by 1 base, with 11 bases left in between. Germline CDR1 SGHDT, CDR2 YYEEEE. This CDR3 spans 13 amino acids. As DNA, the CDR3 is TGTGCCAGCTTCGCCACACGTAACTATGGCTACACCTTC. Translating gives CASFATRNYGYTF.

There are a few counts of this clone. V is TRBV2 and J is TRBJ2-1; 7 nucleotides align to TRBD2. J lost 5 bases, V lost 7 bases, and 5 bases had no gene match. CDR3 length: 13 amino acids. Germline assignment: CDR1 SNHLY and CDR2 FYNNEI. This CDR3 reads CASTGLGNNEQFF. In nucleotides, the CDR3 is TGTGCCAGCACAGGACTAGGTAACAATGAGCAGTTCTTC.

A note on this clone: The junction shows a germline mismatch at one end, possibly a read error. The chain is built from TRBV27 and TRBJ1-4, with D possibly being TRBD1 (5 bases). The CDR3 extends over 10 amino acids. The germline gives CDR1 MNHEY, CDR2 SMNVEV (reference sequence). CDR3 in amino acids: CASPQTGGTF. The CDR3 DNA reads as TGTGCCAGTCCGCAGACGGGGGGTACTTTT.

The chain links TRBV5-6 to TRBJ1-2; TRBD1 aligns across 10 bases. CDR1 and CDR2 from the germline V gene are SGHDT and YYEEEE. Germline trimming cut 2 bases from V and 4 bases from J; bases unmatched to any gene: 2. CDR3 length: 14 amino acids. The CDR3 DNA reads as TGTGCCAGCAGCTTCGGGACAGGGGTCTATGGCTACACCTTC. Its protein is CASSFGTGVYGYTF.

This chain links TRBV10-1 with TRBJ1-1; no clear D gene. V was cut by 0 bases and J by 10 bases, with 6 bases left in between. The CDR3 contains 11 residues. The germline CDR1 and CDR2 sequences are WNHNN and SYGVQD (reference sequence). The CDR3 region is CASSESGVAFF. The DNA of the CDR3 is TGCGCCAGCAGTGAGTCCGGGGTAGCTTTCTTT.

The rearrangement links TRBV19 to TRBJ1-5, with D perhaps TRBD1 (6 bases). The germline V and J ends were trimmed by 6 bases and 4 bases, with 10 bases remaining between them. Germline CDR1 is LNHDA and CDR2 is SQIVND (reference sequence). The length of the CDR3 is 13 residues. CDR3 nucleotide sequence: TGTGCCAGTAGCCGCGACAGGAATCAGCCCCAGCATTTT. This sequence encodes CASSRDRNQPQHF.